Listed below are T cell receptor beta chains from one sample, sequenced in a study of T cell responses to AZD1222 COVID-19 vaccine. The table came from immunoSEQ multiplex PCR; TCRdb's copy has only in-frame clones and leaves some out. Among around 160,000 clones, about nine tenths were seen once, and the ten largest hold more than 13%. This specimen consisted of peripheral blood, obtained on day 0 of AZD1222 vaccination. Receptors were obtained from an adult in good health. CDR3s include the opening cysteine and the closing phenylalanine or tryptophan. Fields, in order: V gene, clone size, J gene, D gene, CDR3 protein, CDR3 DNA. The D gene is left open where the match is weak. Size is stated for part of the rows, as once, few or many counts, or as a class when the clone is expanded.

v_call: TRBV5-5; clone_size: .; j_call: TRBJ1-1; d_call: .; cdr3_aa: CASTWRGAGLEAFF; cdr3_nt: TGTGCCAGCACCTGGAGGGGGGCAGGATTAGAAGCTTTCTTT
v_call: TRBV18; clone_size: .; j_call: TRBJ2-5; d_call: TRBD2; cdr3_aa: CASHHQGSGLAGGSQETQYF; cdr3_nt: TGTGCCAGCCATCACCAAGGCTCAGGACTAGCGGGGGGGTCCCAAGAGACCCAGTACTTC
v_call: TRBV6-5; clone_size: .; j_call: TRBJ1-2; d_call: .; cdr3_aa: CATFRDFLGGYTF; cdr3_nt: TGTGCCACGTTCCGGGACTTCTTAGGGGGCTACACCTTC
v_call: TRBV6-1; clone_size: .; j_call: TRBJ1-6; d_call: .; cdr3_aa: CASSSGGVDNSPLHF; cdr3_nt: TGTGCCAGCAGTTCCGGCGGGGTTGATAATTCACCCCTCCACTTT
v_call: TRBV6-6; clone_size: .; j_call: TRBJ1-6; d_call: .; cdr3_aa: CASSKGSLSYNSPLHF; cdr3_nt: TGTGCCAGCAGTAAGGGGAGTCTCTCCTATAATTCACCCCTCCACTTT
v_call: TRBV10-1; clone_size: .; j_call: TRBJ2-7; d_call: .; cdr3_aa: CARQRVWNLSYEQYF; cdr3_nt: TGCGCCAGACAGAGGGTTTGGAACCTTTCCTACGAGCAGTACTTC
v_call: TRBV30; clone_size: .; j_call: TRBJ1-4; d_call: TRBD1; cdr3_aa: CAWSISTGVEKLFF; cdr3_nt: TGTGCCTGGAGTATATCTACAGGGGTTGAAAAACTGTTTTTT
v_call: TRBV5-1; clone_size: .; j_call: TRBJ1-4; d_call: .; cdr3_aa: CASSLESSGGGEKLFF; cdr3_nt: TGCGCCAGCAGCTTGGAATCTTCCGGAGGGGGAGAAAAACTGTTTTTT
v_call: TRBV4-1; clone_size: .; j_call: TRBJ1-4; d_call: .; cdr3_aa: CASSQPTVYNELFF; cdr3_nt: TGCGCCAGCAGCCAGCCGACGGTGTATAACGAACTGTTTTTT
v_call: TRBV19; clone_size: .; j_call: TRBJ1-2; d_call: .; cdr3_aa: CASPYGYTF; cdr3_nt: TGTGCCAGTCCCTATGGCTACACCTTC
v_call: TRBV10-3; clone_size: .; j_call: TRBJ1-2; d_call: TRBD1; cdr3_aa: CAISEGGMSYGYTF; cdr3_nt: TGTGCCATCAGTGAAGGGGGCATGAGTTATGGCTACACCTTC
v_call: TRBV10-3; clone_size: .; j_call: TRBJ1-6; d_call: .; cdr3_aa: CAISSGEANNSPLHF; cdr3_nt: TGTGCCATCAGTTCAGGGGAAGCAAATAATTCACCCCTCCACTTT
v_call: TRBV28; clone_size: .; j_call: TRBJ1-1; d_call: TRBD1; cdr3_aa: CASSVRQGRGTEAFF; cdr3_nt: TGTGCCAGCAGTGTAAGACAGGGAAGGGGCACTGAAGCTTTCTTT
v_call: TRBV7-2; clone_size: .; j_call: TRBJ1-3; d_call: TRBD1; cdr3_aa: CASSFSTGAGNTIYF; cdr3_nt: TGTGCCAGCAGCTTCTCAACAGGGGCTGGAAACACCATATATTTT
v_call: TRBV29-1; clone_size: .; j_call: TRBJ2-5; d_call: TRBD1; cdr3_aa: CSSRRDREETQYF; cdr3_nt: TGCAGCTCGCGCCGGGACAGGGAGGAGACCCAGTACTTC
v_call: TRBV7-9; clone_size: .; j_call: TRBJ2-7; d_call: .; cdr3_aa: CASSLFEGYEQYF; cdr3_nt: TGTGCCAGCAGCTTATTCGAAGGCTACGAGCAGTACTTC
v_call: TRBV3-1/TRBV3-2; clone_size: .; j_call: TRBJ2-2; d_call: TRBD2; cdr3_aa: CASSHDFSGGGTGELFF; cdr3_nt: TGTGCCAGCAGCCACGACTTCTCCGGGGGGGGCACCGGGGAGCTGTTTTTT
v_call: TRBV14; clone_size: .; j_call: TRBJ2-5; d_call: .; cdr3_aa: CASSQGLGEAETQYF; cdr3_nt: TGTGCCAGCAGCCAAGGACTAGGGGAGGCGGAGACCCAGTACTTC
v_call: TRBV18; clone_size: .; j_call: TRBJ1-4; d_call: .; cdr3_aa: CASSPPAGEEKLFF; cdr3_nt: TGTGCCAGCTCACCACCGGCAGGGGAGGAAAAACTGTTTTTT
v_call: TRBV7-2; clone_size: .; j_call: TRBJ1-1; d_call: .; cdr3_aa: CASSFSRKNTEAFF; cdr3_nt: TGTGCCAGCAGCTTTAGCAGGAAGAACACTGAAGCTTTCTTT
v_call: TRBV24-1; clone_size: .; j_call: TRBJ1-5; d_call: .; cdr3_aa: CATSDSTQPQHF; cdr3_nt: TGTGCCACCAGTGATTCGACTCAGCCCCAGCATTTT
v_call: TRBV4-2; clone_size: .; j_call: TRBJ2-7; d_call: TRBD1; cdr3_aa: CASSRDRGPYEQYF; cdr3_nt: TGTGCCAGCAGCCGGGACAGGGGACCGTACGAGCAGTACTTC
v_call: TRBV7-3; clone_size: few; j_call: TRBJ2-1; d_call: .; cdr3_aa: CASSLMNNEQFF; cdr3_nt: TGTGCCAGCAGCTTAATGAACAATGAGCAGTTCTTC
v_call: TRBV7-9; clone_size: .; j_call: TRBJ1-2; d_call: .; cdr3_aa: CASSLLYGYTF; cdr3_nt: TGTGCCAGCAGCCTATTATATGGCTACACCTTC